This T cell receptor (beta chain) was profiled in a study of OX40 agonist ivuxolimab in advanced cancers. About the study: Hepatocellular carcinoma, melanoma, renal cell or head and neck cancer was diagnosed in the dose-escalation patients.

Patients who had autoimmune disease history or got systemic immunosuppression were left out. Concerning this clone: Its specificity is not known.

Germline assignment: CDR1 MDHEN and CDR2 SYDVKM. The CDR3 is made up of 16 amino acids. V shed 3 bases and J shed 3 bases, with 14 bases lying between them. Study results and caveats: At 0.1 to 3.0 mg/kg, CD4+ and CD8+ blood T cells expanded clonally by week 6. Among the least clonally expanded were partial responders at 0.1-3.0 mg/kg.

Measured with immunoSEQ multiplex PCR; TCRdb has only the in-frame clones, and not every one. Here the sample spans about 46,000 clones, approximately 91% being singletons. This sequence originates from an adult with an advanced solid tumor such as melanoma, head and neck, liver or kidney cancer. Material: CD4+ or CD8+ T cells sorted from blood, obtained in a trial of the OX40 agonist ivuxolimab. The genes are TRBV28 and TRBJ2-2; perhaps TRBD1 as D (6 bases). The CDR3 region is CASSFAQGFHTGELFF. As DNA, the CDR3 is TGTGCCAGCAGTTTCGCCCAGGGGTTCCACACCGGGGAGCTGTTTTTT.